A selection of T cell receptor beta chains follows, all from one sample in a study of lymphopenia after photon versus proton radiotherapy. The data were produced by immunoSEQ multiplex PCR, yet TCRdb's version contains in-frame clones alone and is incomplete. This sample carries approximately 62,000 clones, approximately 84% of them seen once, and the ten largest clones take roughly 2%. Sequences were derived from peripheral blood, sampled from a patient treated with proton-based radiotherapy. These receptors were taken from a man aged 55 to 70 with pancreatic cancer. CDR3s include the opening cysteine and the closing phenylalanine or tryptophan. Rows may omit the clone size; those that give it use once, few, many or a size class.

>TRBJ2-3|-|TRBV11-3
CASSPRAGPGTDTQYF
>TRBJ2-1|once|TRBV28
CASSPRFGAGGLEQFF
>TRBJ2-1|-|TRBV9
CASSVAGGHEQFF
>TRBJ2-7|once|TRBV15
CATSRGDGSEQYF
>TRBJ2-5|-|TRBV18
CASSPAGEGGQETQYF
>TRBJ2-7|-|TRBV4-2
CASSQGASGDYEQYF
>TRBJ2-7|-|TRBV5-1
CASSSPGRTGTSRDEQYF
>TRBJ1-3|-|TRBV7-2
CASSLVGGPGNTIYF
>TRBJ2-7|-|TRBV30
CAWTGGREQYF
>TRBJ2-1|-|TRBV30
CAWSGGLAGVYNEQFF
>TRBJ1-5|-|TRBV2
CASSPGQRSAQHF
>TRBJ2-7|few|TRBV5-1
CASSSRDHPYEQYF
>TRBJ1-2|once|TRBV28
CASSPGQPYGYTF
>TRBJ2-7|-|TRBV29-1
CSVATVLSYEQYF
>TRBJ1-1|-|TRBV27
CASSFRGPNTEAFF
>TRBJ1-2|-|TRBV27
CASSPGGVLRDGYTF
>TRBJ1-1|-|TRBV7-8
CASSPWTGDEAFF
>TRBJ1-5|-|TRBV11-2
CASSWAGSNQPQHF
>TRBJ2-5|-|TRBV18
CASSPPNSRETQYF
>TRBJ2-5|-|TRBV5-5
CASSHRLAGGPGDQYF
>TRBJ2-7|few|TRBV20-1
CSATDRGEQYF
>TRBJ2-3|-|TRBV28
CASSLRLAGSTDTQYF
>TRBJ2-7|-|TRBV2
CASSRPGGEQYF
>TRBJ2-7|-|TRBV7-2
CASSLVGNPPRLYF
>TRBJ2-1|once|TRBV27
CASSLNEGGEQFF
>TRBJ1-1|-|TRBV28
CASIEGSLNTEAFF
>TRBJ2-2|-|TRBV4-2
CASSRLSGSVTGELFF
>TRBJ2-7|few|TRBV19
CASSMGRNPYEQYF
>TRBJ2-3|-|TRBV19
CASSMGPGVDTQYF
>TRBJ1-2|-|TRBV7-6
CASSLGAAPTNYGYTF
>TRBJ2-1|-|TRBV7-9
CASSSAGSRYNEQFF
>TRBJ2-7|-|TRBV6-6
CASRSTGTGGGYEQYF
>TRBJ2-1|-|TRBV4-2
CASSRDGTDLSYNEQFF
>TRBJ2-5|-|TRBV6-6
CASSTFQETQYF
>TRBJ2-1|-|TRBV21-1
CASIGFSGSSYNEQFF
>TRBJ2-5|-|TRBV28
CASSLPPGQETQYF
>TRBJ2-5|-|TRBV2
CASRDVGYAGGQETQYF
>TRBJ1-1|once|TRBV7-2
CASTTPPTEAFF
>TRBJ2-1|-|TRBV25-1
CASGGSGTLAEQFF
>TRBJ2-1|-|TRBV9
CASSVASGRVEQFF
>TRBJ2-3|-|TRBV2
CASSNQLAGGGDTQYF
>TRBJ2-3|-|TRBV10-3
CAIRTSGRLTDTQYF
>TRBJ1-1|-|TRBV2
CASRVEGPSPEAFF
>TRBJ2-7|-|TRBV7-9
CASRETSVGEQYF
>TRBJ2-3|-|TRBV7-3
CASSSGGRSDTQYF
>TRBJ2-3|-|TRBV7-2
CASSLGQAQYF
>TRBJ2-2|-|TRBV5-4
CASSWDQNRLFF
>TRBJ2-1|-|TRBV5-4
CASSLDTGERGEQFF
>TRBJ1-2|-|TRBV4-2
CASSPLGRTNYGYTF
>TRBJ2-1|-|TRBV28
CASSPDKGPYNEQFF
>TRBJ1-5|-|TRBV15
CATSRDESHQPQHF
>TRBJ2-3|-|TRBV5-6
CASSLGTEADTQYF
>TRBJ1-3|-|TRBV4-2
CASSQKQGAEGNTIYF
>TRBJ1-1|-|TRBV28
CASSNQGGVTEAFF
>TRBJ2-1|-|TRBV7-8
CASSFSLAGNNEQFF
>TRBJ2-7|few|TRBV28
CASRTGGVYEQYF
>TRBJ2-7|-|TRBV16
CASSQKGGTPYEQYF